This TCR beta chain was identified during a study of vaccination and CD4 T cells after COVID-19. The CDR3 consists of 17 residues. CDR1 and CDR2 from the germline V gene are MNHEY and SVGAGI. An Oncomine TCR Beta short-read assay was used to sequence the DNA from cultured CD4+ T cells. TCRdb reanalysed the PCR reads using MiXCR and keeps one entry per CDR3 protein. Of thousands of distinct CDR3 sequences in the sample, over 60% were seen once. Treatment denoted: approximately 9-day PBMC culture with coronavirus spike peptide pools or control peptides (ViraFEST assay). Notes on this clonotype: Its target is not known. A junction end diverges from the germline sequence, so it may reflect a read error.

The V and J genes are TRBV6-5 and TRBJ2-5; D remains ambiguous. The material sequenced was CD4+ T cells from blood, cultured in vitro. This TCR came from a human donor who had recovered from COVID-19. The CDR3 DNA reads TGTGCCAGCAGTGACTCGGTGGCTGATTATTACCAAGAGACCCAGTACTTC. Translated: CASSDSVADYYQETQYF.